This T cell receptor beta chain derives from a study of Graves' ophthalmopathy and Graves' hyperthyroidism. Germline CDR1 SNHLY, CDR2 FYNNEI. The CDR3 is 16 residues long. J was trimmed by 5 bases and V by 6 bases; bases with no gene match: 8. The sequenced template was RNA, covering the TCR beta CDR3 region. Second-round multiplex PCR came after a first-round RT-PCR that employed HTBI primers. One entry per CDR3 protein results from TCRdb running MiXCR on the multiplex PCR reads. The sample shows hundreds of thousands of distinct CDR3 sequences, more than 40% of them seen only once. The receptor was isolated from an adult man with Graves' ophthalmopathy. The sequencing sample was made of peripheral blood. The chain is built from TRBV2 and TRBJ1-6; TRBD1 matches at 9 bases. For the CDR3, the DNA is TGTGCCAGCAGAGATTATAGGACAGGGGATAATTCACCCCTCCACTTT. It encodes CASRDYRTGDNSPLHF.